The 18 T cell receptor beta chains listed next were all sequenced from one sample in a study of cytomegalovirus exposure and HLA in healthy donors. The PCR made use of 60 Vbeta and 13 Jbeta primers. The assay was immunoSEQ multiplex PCR, and TCRdb's table has in-frame clones only and misses some. The data contain 100,000 to 150,000 clones, about four fifths of them seen just once; the ten biggest clones take up approximately 3.5%. The sequencing sample was made of PBMCs. The source of these receptors is a woman aged 40 to 50 in good health and CMV-seropositive.

The CDR3 DNA sequence: TGTGCCAGGAACAAAACCCAGGTACACGACGAGCAGTACTTC. Its translation is CARNKTQVHDEQYF. The chain carries TRBV27 and TRBJ2-7, with unresolved D. Trimming cost V 9 bases and J 5 bases, with 20 bases left between them. The V gene's germline CDR1 is MNHEY and CDR2 SMNVEV (reference sequence). The CDR3 contains 14 residues.

The rearrangement uses TRBV6-4 and TRBJ2-6; D might be TRBD2 (5 bases). Germline CDR1 reads MRHNA; CDR2 reads SNTAGT. The CDR3 extends over 15 amino acids. Trimming stripped 3 bases from V and 2 bases from J, with 8 bases between. In DNA form, the CDR3 reads TGTGCCAGCAGTGATCCGGGGACTGGGGCCAACGTCCTGACTTTC. Protein sequence: CASSDPGTGANVLTF.

The chain carries TRBV28 and TRBJ2-7; 8 bases align to TRBD2. CDR3 length: 13 amino acids. With V trimmed by 4 bases and J by 6 bases, 5 bases remained unmatched. Germline V gene data show CDR1 as MDHEN and CDR2 as SYDVKM. In DNA form, the CDR3 reads TGTGCCAGCAGTTCGGGCGGGAGGCTCGAGCAGTACTTC. It codes for CASSSGGRLEQYF. Full variable domain (outside the CDR3, taken from reference TRBV28 and TRBJ2-7): DVKVTQSSRYLVKRTGEKVFLECVQDMDHENMFWYRQDPGLGLRLIYFSYDVKMKEKGDIPEGYSVSREKKERFSLILESASTNQTSMYLCASSSGGRLEQYFGPGTRLTVT.

The CDR3 here is CASSHLVPLGQTNYGYTF. The CDR3 region has the DNA TGCGCCAGCAGCCATTTAGTGCCTCTGGGACAGACTAACTATGGCTACACCTTC. The rearrangement uses TRBV5-1 and TRBJ1-2, with 7 bases identical to TRBD1. CDR1 SGHRS and CDR2 YFSETQ come from the germline V gene. The CDR3 is 18 residues long. Trimming took 4 bases from V and 0 from J; bases not matched to a gene: 15.

The table lists this clone with a count of one. CDR3 in DNA: TGTGCCAGTGGGCCAACCATAAATGAGCAGTTCTTC. It codes for CASGPTINEQFF. This sequence joins TRBV28 and TRBJ2-1; D not resolved. V was clipped by 9 bases and J by 7 bases, with 13 bases between them. In germline, CDR1 is MDHEN, CDR2 SYDVKM. The CDR3 totals 12 residues.

V is TRBV28 and J is TRBJ2-6, with 7 positions matching TRBD1. Germline assignment: CDR1 MDHEN and CDR2 SYDVKM. The CDR3 spans 15 residues. After removal of 5 bases from V and 2 bases from J, the junction contained 3 bases not matched to a gene. The CDR3: CASSTTGAGANVLTF. CDR3 bases: TGTGCCAGCAGTACTACAGGGGCTGGGGCCAACGTCCTGACTTTC.

This clone was detected a few times. The chain joins TRBV29-1 to TRBJ2-2; 8 nucleotides line up with TRBD1. The V and J ends lost 6 bases and 5 bases, in that order; junction bases with no gene match: 8. Looked up from germline, CDR1 is SQVTM and CDR2 is ANQGSEA. CDR3 length: 14 residues. Written as DNA, the CDR3 is TGCAGCGTCCGCTTGAGGACAGGGACCGGGGAGCTGTTTTTT. Amino acid sequence: CSVRLRTGTGELFF.

This clone was counted a few times. The chain has TRBV19 and TRBJ2-5, with D tentatively TRBD2 (5 bases). Trimming removed 6 bases from V and 1 base from J, with 9 bases in between. In germline, CDR1 is LNHDA, CDR2 SQIVND (reference sequence). The CDR3 extends over 13 amino acids. CDR3 in amino acids: CASSRGRQETQYF. DNA for the CDR3: TGTGCCAGTAGCCGAGGGCGCCAAGAGACCCAGTACTTC.

The V call is TRBV11-2, the J call TRBJ2-2; TRBD1 agrees at 8 bases. Germline V gene data show CDR1 as SGHAT and CDR2 as FQNNGV. V was clipped by 6 bases and J by 1 base; unmatched bases: 7. The CDR3 covers 16 residues. The CDR3 DNA is TGTGCCAGCAGTCCTCCCGGGACAGGGAACACCGGGGAGCTGTTTTTT. Its protein product is CASSPPGTGNTGELFF.

J is TRBJ2-1 and V is TRBV19; 7 bases agree with TRBD1. CDR1 is LNHDA, CDR2 SQIVND, per germline (reference sequence). J lost 12 bases, V lost 0 bases, and 5 bases had no gene match. This CDR3 spans 13 amino acids. In DNA, the CDR3 is TGTGCCAGTAGTATAGAGTCAGGGGGTGGGCAGTTCTTC. This translates into CASSIESGGGQFF.

In this sample, this clone turned up a few times. The chain uses TRBV27 and TRBJ2-7; the match to TRBD1 covers 9 bases. CDR3 size: 15 residues. The germline gives CDR1 MNHEY, CDR2 SMNVEV (reference sequence). Losses at the gene ends were 2 bases for V and 4 bases for J; bases not matched to a gene: 6. CDR3 sequence: CASSLLGQGRYEQYF. The CDR3 DNA reads as TGTGCCAGCAGTTTACTAGGACAGGGGAGGTACGAGCAGTACTTC.

The chain combines TRBV20-1 with TRBJ2-1, with 8 bases matching TRBD2. The germline V gene has CDR1 DFQATT and CDR2 SNEGSKA (reference sequence). The V segment lost 6 bases and the J segment 10 bases; nucleotides outside the gene matches: 2. The length of the CDR3 is 10 residues. CDR3 in DNA: TGCAGTGCAAGACTAGCGGAGCAGTTCTTC. It translates to CSARLAEQFF.

This chain uses TRBV12-5 with TRBJ2-1; D is undetermined. The V end was cut by 7 bases, the J end by 4 bases, with 17 bases between. Germline V CDR1 and CDR2: LGHNT, FRNRAP. This CDR3 contains 15 residues. CDR3 DNA sequence: TGTGCTAGTGTCCCTTCACTTAGATCATACAATGAGCAGTTCTTC. Residues: CASVPSLRSYNEQFF.

This clone was detected only once. The CDR3 here is CAWSMGGGWNEQFF. In DNA form, the CDR3 reads TGTGCCTGGAGTATGGGGGGAGGGTGGAATGAGCAGTTCTTC. The chain joins TRBV30 to TRBJ2-1; 7 nucleotides match TRBD2. Trimming cost V 2 bases and J 7 bases; bases outside gene matches: 8. Germline V gene sequence: CDR1 GTSNPN, CDR2 SVGIG (reference sequence). This CDR3 spans 14 amino acids.

The rearrangement joins TRBV18 to TRBJ2-7; maybe TRBD2 (6 bases). CDR3 length: 15 residues. Trimming removed 2 bases at V and 7 bases at J, with 18 bases between. Germline lookup yields CDR1 KGHSH and CDR2 LQKENI. CDR3 in DNA: TGTGCCAGCTCACCAGAGGGAGACCTTCGGGGGGAGCAGTACTTC. This translates into CASSPEGDLRGEQYF.

The J gene is TRBJ2-7, the V gene TRBV25-1; D not certain. Germline loops: CDR1 MGHDK, CDR2 SYGVNS. This CDR3 is 13 amino acids long. V lost 8 bases, J lost 0 bases, and 11 bases lay in between. The CDR3 loop is CASSQAYSYEQYF. The CDR3 DNA reads TGTGCCAGCTCTCAAGCATACTCCTACGAGCAGTACTTC.

As for this clone: Within the sample, other DNA sequences also encode this same CDR3. J is TRBJ2-1 and V is TRBV5-4; weak D call: TRBD2 (6 bases). The CDR3 is 15 amino acids. The germline CDR1 and CDR2 sequences are SGHNT and YYREEE (reference sequence). Deletions cut 4 bases from V and 3 bases from J, with 14 bases between. CDR3 amino acids: CASSLSGGVYNEQFF. CDR3 DNA sequence: TGTGCCAGCAGCCTGTCCGGCGGGGTCTACAATGAGCAGTTCTTC.

This sequence joins TRBV19 and TRBJ1-3; D remains unclear. Germline lookup yields CDR1 LNHDA and CDR2 SQIVND (reference sequence). Trimming took 2 bases from V and 0 from J, leaving 5 bases between them. The CDR3 contains 14 residues. The CDR3 is CASSITGSGNTIYF. In DNA form, the CDR3 reads TGTGCCAGTAGTATAACTGGCTCTGGAAACACCATATATTTT. Drawing the rest from reference TRBV19 and TRBJ1-3, the complete variable domain is DGGITQSPKYLFRKEGQNVTLSCEQNLNHDAMYWYRQDPGQGLRLIYYSQIVNDFQKGDIAEGYSVSREKKESFPLTVTSAQKNPTAFYLCASSITGSGNTIYFGEGSWLTVV.